The clone carrying this T cell receptor (beta chain) was counted once. The target antigen is unknown. Germline V gene sequence: CDR1 MNHEY, CDR2 SMNVEV (reference sequence). The V end was cut by 8 bases, the J end by 10 bases, with 17 bases between. This CDR3 has 13 amino acids. These donors, healthy bone marrow donors, were studied. This sample is part of a study of cytomegalovirus exposure and HLA in healthy donors. Study-wide results and limits: In a later analysis, a genetic analysis reported fewer productive-TCR N-insertions in an Asian-associated ancestry cluster than the cohort average. The analysis excluded some indistinguishable V segments, including TRBV6-2 and TRBV6-3. Among the most significant clusters, several appeared linked to common viral pathogens in a later analysis.

60 Vbeta and 13 Jbeta primers were used in PCR. Sequenced by immunoSEQ multiplex PCR; TCRdb stores in-frame clones only, minus some. The table shows more than 75,000 clones, with 60% to 80% occurring only once. The chain is built from TRBV27 and TRBJ1-4; D is unresolved. The receptor was isolated from a woman in her 50s in good health and CMV-seropositive. Material for sequencing was PBMCs. The DNA for the CDR3 is TGTGCCAGCGGTTACCTTGGTCAGGCAAAACTGTTTTTT. Protein sequence: CASGYLGQAKLFF. Full variable domain (missing parts from reference TRBV27 and TRBJ1-4): EAQVTQNPRYLITVTGKKLTVTCSQNMNHEYMSWYRQDPGLGLRQIYYSMNVEVTDKGDVPEGYKVSRKEKRNFPLILESPSPNQTSLYFCASGYLGQAKLFFGSGTQLSVL.